This T cell receptor beta chain was captured by sequencing in a study of tumor-infiltrating lymphocytes in oesophageal squamous cell carcinoma. The germline gives CDR1 SGHRS, CDR2 YFSETQ. The CDR3 has 17 amino acids, counting both end residues. A note on this clonotype: As the CDR3 is not closed by the conserved phenylalanine or tryptophan, this likely results from a read error. The DNA is omitted, as the CDR3 cannot be located on it reliably, and the CDR3 follows TCRdb's listing.

TCRdb re-derived calls from the PCR reads in MiXCR, one entry per CDR3 protein. This sample has almost 20,000 distinct CDR3 sequences; roughly 36% occur once, and the top ten carry 15% to 20%. What was sequenced was esophageal tumor tissue. The V and J genes are TRBV5-1 and TRBJ2-7; the listed D gene, TRBD2, was not tested against the DNA. This TCR was recovered from a male donor with esophageal squamous cell carcinoma. This CDR3 reads CASSPGGSLEAPTSSTS.